What follows are 12 T cell receptor beta chains derived from one specimen sequenced in a study of cytomegalovirus exposure and HLA in healthy donors. Use of 60 Vbeta and 13 Jbeta primers characterized the PCR. Clones were sequenced by immunoSEQ multiplex PCR, and TCRdb holds only the in-frame ones, with some missing. In the table there are 200,000 or so clones, roughly 80% of which are singletons. Sequenced: PBMCs. These receptors all come from a woman under 40 in good health and CMV-seropositive.

The chain uses TRBV4-1 and TRBJ1-1, with 10 bases matching TRBD1. In germline, CDR1 is MGHRA, CDR2 YSYEKL. The junction had 4 bases not matched to a gene; V was cut back by 4 bases and J by 2 bases. The CDR3 sequence is 15 residues long. CDR3 DNA: TGCGCCAGCAGCCGGGGACAGGGGTTCAACACTGAAGCTTTCTTT. Translated, it gives CASSRGQGFNTEAFF.

This clone is a singleton in its sample. The chain is built from TRBV28 and TRBJ1-6, with a tentative D call TRBD1 (6 bases). The germline V and J ends were trimmed by 4 bases and 13 bases, with 20 bases remaining between them. Germline CDR1 MDHEN, CDR2 SYDVKM. This CDR3 contains 15 residues. The chain's CDR3 is CASSSSGAPPGPLHF. CDR3 coding DNA: TGTGCCAGCAGTTCATCAGGGGCGCCCCCGGGGCCCCTCCACTTT.

The rearrangement joins TRBV4-3 to TRBJ1-4; 8 bases fit TRBD1. The length of the CDR3 is 20 residues. V shed 0 bases, J shed 2 bases, and the junction held 14 bases outside the gene matches. From germline, CDR1 is LGHNA and CDR2 YSLEER. CDR3 sequence reads: CASSQDHLGQGADTNEKLFF. CDR3 DNA: TGCGCCAGCAGCCAAGATCATTTGGGGCAGGGGGCGGACACTAATGAAAAACTGTTTTTT.

This sequence joins TRBV6-5 and TRBJ1-5, with D possibly TRBD1 on 5 matching bases. The V and J ends lost 5 bases and 4 bases respectively, with 6 bases between them. Germline V gene lookup returns CDR1 MNHEY and CDR2 SVGAGI. The CDR3 length is 12 residues. CDR3 DNA sequence: TGTGCCAGCAGTGGGGGGAATCAGCCCCAGCATTTT. It is translated as CASSGGNQPQHF.

The rearrangement joins TRBV7-2 to TRBJ2-5; D perhaps matches TRBD1 (7 bases). The CDR3 runs to 14 residues. Trimming left V 6 bases short and J 5 bases short, with 16 bases between. Germline-derived CDR1 and CDR2 are SGHTA and FQGNSA. The CDR3 DNA follows: TGTGCCAGCAGTTCCACAGGGGCGGGGGAGACCCAGTACTTC. This sequence encodes CASSSTGAGETQYF.

The chain couples TRBV4-2 to TRBJ2-3; the match to TRBD1 covers 9 bases. Germline V gene sequence: CDR1 LGHNA, CDR2 YNFKEQ. The CDR3 runs 17 residues. J gave up 1 base and V 4 bases, and 9 bases lay outside the gene matches. The CDR3, as DNA: TGTGCCAGCAGCCTAGAAACCGGGACAGGGCGCACAGATACGCAGTATTTT. Amino acid sequence: CASSLETGTGRTDTQYF.

The J gene is TRBJ2-7, the V gene TRBV5-1; TRBD1 matches at 9 bases. CDR1 SGHRS and CDR2 YFSETQ come from the germline V gene. The V segment lost 6 bases and the J segment 3 bases; nucleotides outside the gene matches: 4. The CDR3 totals 13 residues. The CDR3 reads CASTQDRGYEQYF. In DNA form, the CDR3 reads TGCGCCAGCACCCAGGACAGGGGCTACGAGCAGTACTTC.

There are a few counts of this clone. V and J are TRBV6-5 and TRBJ2-7; 9 bases map to TRBD1. Germline V gene sequence: CDR1 MNHEY, CDR2 SVGAGI. V lost 6 bases, J lost 5 bases, and 8 bases stayed unmatched. CDR3 length: 14 amino acids. CDR3 protein: CASSTRDRVHEQYF. The CDR3 DNA follows: TGTGCCAGCAGCACCCGGGACAGGGTCCACGAGCAGTACTTC.

CDR3 region: CALTSRDSLNQGPIYEQYF. CDR3 sequence (DNA): TGTGCCCTGACCAGCAGAGACAGTCTCAATCAGGGGCCGATTTACGAGCAGTACTTC. The chain couples TRBV21-1 to TRBJ2-7; TRBD1, the D gene given by the table, was not confirmed from the DNA. TRBV21-1 is annotated as a pseudogene. There are 19 residues in the CDR3.

This clone was recorded only once. This rearrangement joins TRBV18 to TRBJ2-2; no definite D call. This CDR3 has 15 residues. Trimming cost V 6 bases and J 1 base, with 12 bases left between them. Germline CDR1 is KGHSH and CDR2 is LQKENI. In nucleotides, the CDR3 is TGTGCCAGCTCCCAAGAACCGGGGAACACCGGGGAGCTGTTTTTT. It translates to CASSQEPGNTGELFF.

For this clone: The same CDR3 is also encoded by other DNA sequences in this sample. The gene calls are TRBV5-1 and TRBJ2-4; D ambiguous. The CDR3 totals 14 residues. Germline loops: CDR1 SGHRS, CDR2 YFSETQ. V lost 1 base and J lost 0, with 5 bases in between. The CDR3, as DNA: TGCGCCAGCAGCTTGACAGTAGCCAAAAACATTCAGTACTTC. This translates into CASSLTVAKNIQYF.

The chain has TRBV6-5 and TRBJ2-1; the D gene is possibly TRBD2 (7 bases). V was cut by 0 bases and J by 5 bases, with 14 bases left in between. This CDR3 contains 16 residues. Germline V gene data show CDR1 as MNHEY and CDR2 as SVGAGI. CDR3: CASSYSGGARDNEQFF. CDR3 DNA: TGTGCCAGCAGTTACTCGGGGGGGGCCAGGGACAATGAGCAGTTCTTC.